These 16 T cell receptor beta chains originate from one sample sequenced in a study of CD8+ T cells in alopecia areata. cDNA serving as the sequencing template came from extracted, reverse transcribed RNA. Clones were sequenced by immunoSEQ multiplex PCR, and TCRdb holds only the in-frame ones, with some missing. The sample lists more than 150,000 clones, under 60% seen once, with roughly a fifth in the top ten. The specimen was CD8+ T cells sorted from blood, collected at week 0. The origin of the receptors is a human donor with alopecia areata.

The rearrangement uses TRBV4-3 and TRBJ2-1, with D tentatively TRBD1 (6 bases). The CDR3 extends over 14 amino acids. Between the trimmed V and J ends, which lost 0 bases and 4 bases, there was a span of 7 bases. The germline CDR1 and CDR2 sequences are LGHNA and YSLEER. CDR3 sequence (DNA): TGCGCCAGCAGCCAAGATACAGGGTACAATGAGCAGTTCTTC. It encodes CASSQDTGYNEQFF.

The chain has TRBV30 and TRBJ1-5, with D perhaps matching TRBD1 (5 bases). Trimming removed 0 bases at V and 7 bases at J, with 13 bases between. CDR3 size: 14 residues. CDR1 is GTSNPN, CDR2 SVGIG, per germline (reference sequence). In DNA form, the CDR3 reads TGTGCCTGGAGTGTCGGGGCGGGTAGGCAGCCCCAGCATTTT. This translates into CAWSVGAGRQPQHF.

The J gene is TRBJ1-6, the V gene TRBV25-1; 8 positions agree with TRBD1. Germline V gene lookup returns CDR1 MGHDK and CDR2 SYGVNS. V lost 5 bases to trimming and J lost 6 bases; unmatched junction nucleotides: 9. The CDR3 contains 16 residues. The CDR3 coding sequence is TGTGCCAGCAGTCCGACTCCGGGACAGGCTAATTCACCCCTCCACTTT. Its translation: CASSPTPGQANSPLHF.

The chain recombines TRBV29-1 with TRBJ2-2, with D perhaps being TRBD1 or TRBD2 (7 bases each). V lost 7 bases to trimming and J lost 0 bases, with 15 bases between them. This CDR3 is 15 amino acids long. Germline V gives CDR1 SQVTM, CDR2 ANQGSEA. CDR3 in DNA: TGCAGCGCCCAGGGGGGGGCCGCGAACACCGGGGAGCTGTTTTTT. Its protein product is CSAQGGAANTGELFF.

V usage is TRBV5-1 and J usage is TRBJ2-5; D gene ambiguous. The CDR3 is 13 amino acids. CDR1 SGHRS and CDR2 YFSETQ come from the germline V gene. Trimming stripped 2 bases from V and 1 base from J, with 6 bases between. In DNA form, the CDR3 reads TGCGCCAGCAGCTTCCCCCCCCAAGAGACCCAGTACTTC. Translation gives CASSFPPQETQYF.

J is TRBJ2-2 and V is TRBV29-1, with D uncertain. CDR1 is SQVTM, CDR2 ANQGSEA, per germline. This CDR3 contains 11 residues. V was trimmed by 5 bases and J by 6 bases, leaving 7 bases between them. CDR3 DNA sequence: TGCAGCGTTTCACAGTCCGGGGAGCTGTTTTTT. It yields the protein CSVSQSGELFF.

The V call is TRBV4-3, the J call TRBJ2-2; D remains ambiguous. Trimming pared 0 bases from V and 7 bases from J, leaving 9 bases between. Germline V gene sequence: CDR1 LGHNA, CDR2 YSLEER. The CDR3 runs 14 residues. The CDR3 here is CASSQDIIVGELFF. CDR3 DNA sequence: TGCGCCAGCAGCCAAGATATAATCGTCGGGGAGCTGTTTTTT.

The chain links TRBV5-6 to TRBJ2-7, with D possibly called TRBD1 or TRBD2 (5 bases each). Germline V gene sequence: CDR1 SGHDT, CDR2 YYEEEE. The CDR3 has 14 residues. V was cut by 4 bases and J by 2 bases, with 13 bases left in between. CDR3 nucleotides: TGTGCCAGCAGCATGGGGGTGTCAGCCTACGAGCAGTACTTC. Translation: CASSMGVSAYEQYF.

The sample holds a few counts of this clone. V gene TRBV7-9 combines with J gene TRBJ2-7; D remains unclear. The CDR3 is 11 residues long. The germline V gene encodes CDR1 SEHNR and CDR2 FQNEAQ (reference sequence). V lost 5 bases to trimming and J lost 5 bases, with 7 bases between them. The CDR3 is CASSLSNEQYF. The CDR3 DNA sequence: TGTGCCAGCAGCCTCTCAAACGAGCAGTACTTC.

The genes are TRBV4-3 and TRBJ2-7, with D possibly being TRBD1 (6 bases). V was trimmed by 1 base and J by 1 base, leaving 11 bases between them. This CDR3 comprises 15 residues. Germline V lookup: CDR1 LGHNA, CDR2 YSLEER. The CDR3 DNA reads TGCGCCAGCAGCCAAGTTACAGGGCATTCCTACGAGCAGTACTTC. Its protein is CASSQVTGHSYEQYF.

The V gene is TRBV2, the J gene TRBJ2-7; D possibly corresponds to TRBD2 (5 bases). This CDR3 is built from 15 residues. Germline CDR1 and CDR2: SNHLY and FYNNEI. The V end was cut by 6 bases, the J end by 5 bases, with 20 bases between. Written as DNA, the CDR3 is TGTGCCAGCAGCGCCCTCCGGTCCGAGGGAAACGAGCAGTACTTC. Protein product: CASSALRSEGNEQYF.

This sequence joins TRBV27 and TRBJ2-2, with 8 bases lining up with TRBD1. The trim removed 5 bases at V and 1 base at J, leaving 3 bases unmatched. Germline V gene lookup returns CDR1 MNHEY and CDR2 SMNVEV (reference sequence). This CDR3 comprises 15 residues. As DNA, the CDR3 is TGTGCCAGCAGTCCTGGGACAGGGAACACCGGGGAGCTGTTTTTT. Translation gives CASSPGTGNTGELFF.

The rearrangement joins TRBV9 to TRBJ2-5; D might be TRBD1 or TRBD2, each matching 5 bases. Trimming pared 0 bases from V and 0 bases from J, leaving 9 bases between. The germline V gene has CDR1 SGDLS and CDR2 YYNGEE. CDR3 length equals 15 residues. CDR3 sequence (DNA): TGTGCCAGCAGCGTAGCCGGGACCTACCAAGAGACCCAGTACTTC. Its translation is CASSVAGTYQETQYF. Full variable domain (remainder filled in from reference TRBV9 and TRBJ2-5): DSGVTQTPKHLITATGQRVTLRCSPRSGDLSVYWYQQSLDQGLQFLIQYYNGEERAKGNILERFSAQQFPDLHSELNLSSLELGDSALYFCASSVAGTYQETQYFGPGTRLLVL.

This clone was counted at least ten times. The V and J genes are TRBV30 and TRBJ2-1; D is possibly TRBD1 (5 bases). This CDR3 region has 12 residues. Trimming took off 0 bases at V and 8 bases at J, with 8 bases between the two ends. CDR1 and CDR2 from the germline V gene are GTSNPN and SVGIG (reference sequence). The CDR3 region has the DNA TGTGCCTGGAGTGTAATGGGGCATGAGCAGTTCTTC. It is translated as CAWSVMGHEQFF.

V usage is TRBV30 and J usage is TRBJ1-2, with D tentatively TRBD1 (5 bases). This CDR3 has 13 residues. In germline, CDR1 is GTSNPN, CDR2 SVGIG (reference sequence). The V end was cut by 1 base, the J end by 4 bases, with 10 bases between. DNA for the CDR3: TGTGCCTGGAGTGCCGGGGCTACCTATGGCTACACCTTC. The encoded protein is CAWSAGATYGYTF.

The V and J genes are TRBV7-2 and TRBJ2-1; 10 nucleotides match TRBD2. V trimming: 7 bases; J trimming: 9 bases; junction bases outside the gene matches: 18. This CDR3 has 17 residues. Germline V gene sequence: CDR1 SGHTA, CDR2 FQGNSA. CDR3 residues: CASILRGRAGGLGEQFF. The CDR3 coding sequence is TGTGCCAGCATTCTTCGAGGGAGAGCGGGGGGGCTTGGTGAGCAGTTCTTC.